This T cell receptor beta chain was profiled in a study of identical twins. Findings and limits, study-wide: The study drew conclusions from cross-sectional statistical analysis, not from following the same donors. Twins shared beta out-of-frame sequences in excess, but this excess was weaker.

MiXCR was run by TCRdb on the 5' RACE reads, yielding one entry per CDR3 protein. The sample shows 700,000 or so distinct CDR3 sequences, approximately 22% of them seen only once. The ends were cut back, 2 bases at V and 13 bases at J, with 15 bases in the middle. The CDR3 extends over 12 amino acids. Per germline, CDR1 SGHVS and CDR2 FQNEAQ. For this clonotype: The antigen remains undetermined.

These sequences were also reported in another study, on T cells expressing NK-cell markers. That work contributes: Each TCR beta repertoire originated in sorted T cells that were CD3+CD56+NKG2C+, CD3+CD56+NKG2C- or CD3+CD56-NKG2C+. Most of the eight sequenced donors tested HCMV-seropositive; one tested seronegative.

This chain links TRBV7-8 with TRBJ2-7; D remains unclear. The sequenced material came from PBMCs. This clonotype was sampled from a woman aged 18-35 years in good health. The CDR3 DNA reads TGTGCCAGCAGCTTACTGGGTGCGGTTCTCTACTTC. Translation gives CASSLLGAVLYF. Supplemented by reference TRBV7-8 and TRBJ2-7, the full variable domain reads GAGVSQSPRYKVAKRGQDVALRCDPISGHVSLFWYQQALGQGPEFLTYFQNEAQLDKSGLPSDRFFAERPEGSVSTLKIQRTQQEDSAVYLCASSLLGAVLYFGPGTRLTVT.